This TCR beta chain was profiled in a study of T cell repertoires in aging, cancer and after chemotherapy. Overall study context: Some 10 million TCR reads were in the whole dataset. Study results and caveats: In healthy donors, age-related TCR diversity loss mainly reflected lost richness. These repertoire data do not allow conclusions about immunological memory after chemotherapy.

The V gene lost 10 bases and the J gene lost 0 bases, with 15 bases spanning the gap. This CDR3 is built from 14 residues. Germline assignment: CDR1 LNHDA and CDR2 SQIVND (reference sequence). Amplification of TCR beta used genomic DNA extracted from peripheral blood. Multiplex touch-down PCR with TRB-A/B primers amplified rearranged V-D-J TRB sequences. TCRdb processed the multiplex PCR reads anew with MiXCR; each CDR3 protein has one entry. The table has about 9,700 distinct CDR3 sequences, 33% seen once; the top ten hold roughly 2.8%. On this clonotype: The antigen remains unidentified.

J is TRBJ1-2 and V is TRBV19; D not certain. The specimen was blood. The clonotype was recovered from a human donor in good health. The CDR3: CATIETPANYGYTF. The CDR3 DNA sequence: TGTGCCACCATAGAGACGCCGGCTAACTATGGCTACACCTTC.